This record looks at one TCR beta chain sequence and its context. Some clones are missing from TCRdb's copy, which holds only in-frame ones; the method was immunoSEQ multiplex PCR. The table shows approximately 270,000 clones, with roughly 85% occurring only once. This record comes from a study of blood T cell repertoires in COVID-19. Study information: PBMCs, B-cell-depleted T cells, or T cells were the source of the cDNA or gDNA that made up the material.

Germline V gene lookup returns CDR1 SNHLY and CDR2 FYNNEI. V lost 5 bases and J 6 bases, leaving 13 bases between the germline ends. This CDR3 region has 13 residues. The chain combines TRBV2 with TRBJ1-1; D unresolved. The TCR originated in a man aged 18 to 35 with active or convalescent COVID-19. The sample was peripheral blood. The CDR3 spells CASSSTLRAEAFF. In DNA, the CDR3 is TGTGCCAGCAGTTCGACCCTTCGGGCTGAAGCTTTCTTT.